The rows below give T cell receptor beta chains drawn from one sample of a study of tumor-infiltrating lymphocytes in primary liver carcinoma. TCRdb processed the multiplex PCR reads anew with MiXCR; each CDR3 protein has one entry. The sample comprises about 320,000 distinct CDR3 sequences, over 55% of which are singletons, and 9% rests with the top ten. The sample comprised peripheral blood. The receptors were sampled from a man aged 35-49 years with primary liver carcinoma and hepatitis B virus infection. Each CDR3 is given with its conserved first and last residue.

v_gene,j_gene,CDR3aa
TRBV10-3,TRBJ2-7,CAIRSTWGMNEQYF
TRBV5-6,TRBJ2-1,CASSPPRGVYEQFF
TRBV5-1,TRBJ1-1,CASSVGDRLGTEAFF
TRBV29-1,TRBJ2-3,CSDGHWGLGGRADTQYF
TRBV6-1,TRBJ2-7,CASRGGTSGYEQYF
TRBV25-1,TRBJ2-7,CASSEFGSGGLHEQYF
TRBV12-3/TRBV12-4,TRBJ2-3,CASSQTGGGGDMQYF
TRBV6-5,TRBJ1-2,CASTPHSNYGYTF
TRBV5-4,TRBJ2-5,CASSLVWAHSGSTQETQYF
TRBV11-2,TRBJ2-6,CASCSSGRRGANVLTF
TRBV6-6,TRBJ2-1,CASSYSGASGSFVDNEQFF
TRBV12-3/TRBV12-4,TRBJ2-7,CASSSAPRREQYF
TRBV28,TRBJ1-3,CASNSNTGSGNTIYF
TRBV5-1,TRBJ2-7,CASSLGLANYEQYF
TRBV28,TRBJ2-7,CASSLGTSTSF
TRBV5-1,TRBJ2-1,CASSLAGAHNEQFF
TRBV6-6,TRBJ2-7,CASSQPGQGAYEQYF
TRBV5-1,TRBJ2-7,CASSLVPDREISGYEQHF
TRBV6-1,TRBJ1-5,CVSNDGQGGQPQHF
TRBV5-4,TRBJ2-5,CASSRGLAGGDETQHF
TRBV4-1,TRBJ2-1,CASSQGGRNEQFF
TRBV10-3,TRBJ1-2,CAISGDGLHGYTF
TRBV11-2,TRBJ2-1,CTSSLDPAGSQQFF
TRBV30,TRBJ1-3,CAWESNTIYF
TRBV7-3,TRBJ2-7,CASSLRTGASYEQYF
TRBV5-1,TRBJ2-7,CASSFQQGTSGYEQYF
TRBV4-1,TRBJ2-7,CASSKDQVASGSHEQYF
TRBV2,TRBJ2-6,CASSERGGQTGANVLTF
TRBV30,TRBJ2-1,CASISGRNGEQFF
TRBV10-3,TRBJ2-2,CAISETGDTGELFF
TRBV5-1,TRBJ2-5,CASSPRSNREKVRETQYF
TRBV6-6,TRBJ2-5,CASSNFGRGETQYF